The 29 T cell receptor beta chains reported below all come from one sample, sequenced in a study of memory CD4+ T cells and cytomegalovirus serostatus (dated by TCRdb to about 2019). To prepare the library, the immunoSEQ multiplex PCR assay was applied. Held by TCRdb, this immuneACCESS table contains in-frame sequences only and omits some clones. Under half of the omission traces to an unresolved V gene where checked; the cause of the rest is unknown. The sample table shows some 40,000 clones, and about 80% are seen once. About 5.8% of the sample lies in the top ten. Single viable CD3+CD4+CD8-CD45RO+ cells were sorted as memory CD4+ T cells on a FACSAria II. The sample consisted of memory CD4+ T cells from blood. All receptors come from an adult in good health and CMV-seropositive.

The V gene is TRBV14, the J gene TRBJ2-7; D is perhaps TRBD2 (5 bases). The CDR3 covers 14 residues. Germline CDR1 is SGHDN and CDR2 is FVKESK. V was shortened by 0 bases and J by 1 base, with 7 bases between the two germline ends. The CDR3 DNA follows: TGTGCCAGCAGCCAAGACCTAGCTTCCTACGAGCAGTACTTC. It yields the protein CASSQDLASYEQYF.

In its sample, this clone was seen a few times. J is TRBJ2-7 and V is TRBV9, with unresolved D. Germline V CDR1 and CDR2: SGDLS, YYNGEE. The CDR3 consists of 11 residues. Trimming shortened V by 8 bases and J by 2 bases, and 8 bases separated the two germline ends. The CDR3 loop reads CARYFTYEQYF. For the CDR3, the DNA is TGTGCCAGATACTTCACCTACGAGCAGTACTTC.

V gene TRBV7-3 combines with J gene TRBJ2-7; TRBD1 matches at 9 bases. Trimming took 3 bases from V and 4 from J; bases not matched to a gene: 7. CDR3 length: 15 residues. Looked up from germline, CDR1 is SGHTA and CDR2 is FQGTGA. CDR3 nucleotides: TGTGCCAGCAGCTTGGGACAGGGAGTTGGGTACGAGCAGTACTTC. Its protein is CASSLGQGVGYEQYF. Full variable domain (outside the CDR3, taken from reference TRBV7-3 and TRBJ2-7): GAGVSQTPSNKVTEKGKYVELRCDPISGHTALYWYRQSLGQGPEFLIYFQGTGAADDSGLPNDRFFAVRPEGSVSTLKIQRTERGDSAVYLCASSLGQGVGYEQYFGPGTRLTVT.

The rearrangement uses TRBV2 and TRBJ1-6, with a tentative D call TRBD1 (6 bases). Germline CDR1 and CDR2: SNHLY and FYNNEI. V lost 7 bases and J 10 bases, leaving 17 bases between the germline ends. The CDR3 runs 14 residues. CDR3 in amino acids: CASITRGGGSPLHF. The CDR3 coding sequence is TGTGCCAGCATAACCAGAGGAGGGGGATCACCCCTCCACTTT.

The chain combines TRBV27 with TRBJ2-7; D perhaps matches TRBD1 (5 bases). This CDR3 has 11 residues. Trimming stripped 4 bases from V and 9 bases from J, with 10 bases between. CDR1 and CDR2 from the germline V gene are MNHEY and SMNVEV (reference sequence). The CDR3 loop reads CASSSYRMQYF. CDR3 nucleotides: TGTGCCAGCAGTTCCTACAGGATGCAGTACTTC.

The chain employs TRBV18 and TRBJ2-1; D gene uncertain. Germline loops: CDR1 KGHSH, CDR2 LQKENI. CDR3 length: 15 amino acids. V was clipped by 3 bases and J by 2 bases, with 11 bases between them. The CDR3 region is CASSPSGQPYNEQFF. The CDR3 DNA follows: TGTGCCAGCTCACCTTCCGGTCAGCCCTACAATGAGCAGTTCTTC.

The chain couples TRBV9 to TRBJ2-3, with TRBD2 matching 9 bases. The germline gives CDR1 SGDLS, CDR2 YYNGEE. With 0 bases clipped from V and 4 bases from J, the junction kept 3 bases outside the gene matches. This CDR3 spans 15 amino acids. CDR3 in amino acids: CASSVAGLAADTQYF. In DNA form, the CDR3 reads TGTGCCAGCAGCGTAGCGGGACTAGCAGCAGATACGCAGTATTTT. Together with reference TRBV9 and TRBJ2-3, the CDR3 gives the full variable domain: DSGVTQTPKHLITATGQRVTLRCSPRSGDLSVYWYQQSLDQGLQFLIQYYNGEERAKGNILERFSAQQFPDLHSELNLSSLELGDSALYFCASSVAGLAADTQYFGPGTRLTVL.

This clone has more than one count but fewer than ten. The chain carries TRBV29-1 and TRBJ1-2, with TRBD1 matching 10 bases. The CDR3 has 13 residues. Germline CDR1 reads SQVTM; CDR2 reads ANQGSEA. Losses at the gene ends were 5 bases for V and 4 bases for J; bases not matched to a gene: 4. The CDR3 region is CSVWGQGFYGYTF. The CDR3 coding sequence is TGCAGCGTTTGGGGACAGGGGTTCTATGGCTACACCTTC. Together with reference TRBV29-1 and TRBJ1-2, the CDR3 gives the full variable domain: SAVISQKPSRDICQRGTSLTIQCQVDSQVTMMFWYRQQPGQSLTLIATANQGSEATYESGFVIDKFPISRPNLTFSTLTVSNMSPEDSSIYLCSVWGQGFYGYTFGSGTRLTVV.

The CDR3 DNA reads as TGTGCCAGCAGCTCCTCGCCAGGACAAGAGACCCAGTACTTC. This translates into CASSSSPGQETQYF. The chain links TRBV9 to TRBJ2-5; D gene unclear. This CDR3 contains 14 residues. V lost 4 bases and J 2 bases, leaving 12 bases between the germline ends. Looked up from germline, CDR1 is SGDLS and CDR2 is YYNGEE.

J is TRBJ2-7 and V is TRBV23-1, with 10 bases that match TRBD1. TRBV23-1 is assigned to the ORF class and has an uncertain function. The CDR3 consists of 16 residues. With 3 bases clipped from V and 2 bases from J, the junction kept 7 bases outside the gene matches. The CDR3 spells CASSQPTGTGAYEQYF. CDR3 DNA: TGCGCCAGCAGTCAGCCAACCGGGACAGGGGCCTACGAGCAGTACTTC.

The chain carries TRBV9 and TRBJ2-3, with D perhaps TRBD1 or TRBD2 (5 bases each). The CDR3 has 14 residues. V was clipped by 3 bases and J by 7 bases, with 15 bases between them. CDR1 and CDR2 from the germline V gene are SGDLS and YYNGEE. Here the CDR3 DNA reads TGTGCCAGCAGCGCCTGGGACGCCTTTAATACGCAGTATTTT. This codes for CASSAWDAFNTQYF.

This clone showed up just a few times. The genes are TRBV29-1 and TRBJ2-3; 8 positions agree with TRBD2. V lost 1 base and J lost 1; bases outside the gene matches: 4. The CDR3 totals 15 residues. From germline, CDR1 is SQVTM and CDR2 ANQGSEA. The CDR3 coding sequence is TGCAGCGTTGAAGGTAGCGGGAAAGGCACAGATACGCAGTATTTT. Amino acids: CSVEGSGKGTDTQYF.

The CDR3 here is CASSRDRAPLRNTEAFF. The CDR3 DNA sequence: TGTGCCAGCAGCAGGGACAGGGCCCCTTTACGGAACACTGAAGCTTTCTTT. V gene TRBV5-6 combines with J gene TRBJ1-1, with 9 bases aligning to TRBD1. Per the germline V gene, CDR1 is SGHDT and CDR2 is YYEEEE. The CDR3 length is 17 residues. V lost 4 bases, J lost 1 base, and 11 bases stayed unmatched.

Comment on this clone: The junction does not match germline at one end; this may be a read error. The V gene is TRBV11-2, the J gene TRBJ1-1; a weak D match, TRBD1 (6 bases). Germline values: CDR1 SGHAT, CDR2 FQNNGV. The CDR3 runs 13 residues. The CDR3 here is CASSGTTNTEASF. DNA of the CDR3: TGTGCCAGCAGCGGGACAACGAACACTGAAGCTTCCTTT.

In DNA form, the CDR3 reads TGTGCCAGCAGCTTATCCCTAGCTGGAGATACGCAGTATTTT. This codes for CASSLSLAGDTQYF. The V call is TRBV7-2, the J call TRBJ2-3; a weak D match, TRBD2 (5 bases). This CDR3 contains 14 residues. Trimming removed 2 bases from V and 5 bases from J, with 11 bases in between. Germline CDR1 is SGHTA and CDR2 is FQGNSA.

This chain connects TRBV9 to TRBJ2-2, with 10 bases identical to TRBD2. Germline assignment: CDR1 SGDLS and CDR2 YYNGEE. CDR3 length: 16 amino acids. J lost 6 bases, V lost 0 bases, and 5 bases had no gene match. The CDR3 protein is CASSVEAGGHPGELFF. Written as DNA, the CDR3 is TGTGCCAGCAGCGTAGAAGCGGGGGGGCATCCCGGGGAGCTGTTTTTT. The full variable domain, with the rest looked up from reference TRBV9 and TRBJ2-2, is DSGVTQTPKHLITATGQRVTLRCSPRSGDLSVYWYQQSLDQGLQFLIQYYNGEERAKGNILERFSAQQFPDLHSELNLSSLELGDSALYFCASSVEAGGHPGELFFGEGSRLTVL.

The V and J genes are TRBV28 and TRBJ1-1; possibly TRBD1 for D (6 bases). V was pared by 6 bases and J by 1 base, with 12 bases between. CDR1 and CDR2 from the germline V gene are MDHEN and SYDVKM. This CDR3 contains 14 residues. CDR3 amino acids: CASRKLDRNTEAFF. As DNA, the CDR3 is TGTGCCAGCAGAAAATTGGACAGGAACACTGAAGCTTTCTTT.

The genes are TRBV18 and TRBJ2-5; D not resolved. The CDR3 has 12 amino acids. With 1 base removed from V and 2 bases from J, the gap between germline ends came to 2 bases. CDR1 is KGHSH, CDR2 LQKENI, per germline. Written as DNA, the CDR3 is TGTGCCAGCTCACCACTTCAAGAGACCCAGTACTTC. As protein: CASSPLQETQYF.

The V gene is TRBV6-1, the J gene TRBJ2-1, with TRBD1 identical over 9 bases. The CDR3 runs to 14 residues. J gave up 11 bases and V 8 bases, and 13 bases lay outside the gene matches. Per the germline V gene, CDR1 is MNHNS and CDR2 is SASEGT. The CDR3 region has the DNA TGTGCCAGCCGCTTCCCCGGGACAGGGACAAAGCAGTTCTTC. This translates into CASRFPGTGTKQFF.

This chain uses TRBV5-6 with TRBJ1-2, with TRBD1 matching over 7 bases. CDR3 size: 13 residues. CDR1 SGHDT and CDR2 YYEEEE come from the germline V gene. Trimming took 2 bases from V and 8 from J; bases not matched to a gene: 6. The CDR3 reads CASSFGGQRGYTF. The CDR3 DNA sequence: TGTGCCAGCAGCTTCGGGGGACAGCGAGGCTACACCTTC.

The rearrangement links TRBV11-2 to TRBJ1-3, with D uncertain. Trimming stripped 5 bases from V and 1 base from J, with 12 bases between. The CDR3 is 15 amino acids. From germline, CDR1 is SGHAT and CDR2 FQNNGV. CDR3 coding DNA: TGTGCCAGCAGCCTTAGGACGGGATCTGGAAACACCATATATTTT. Translating gives CASSLRTGSGNTIYF.

The chain is built from TRBV27 and TRBJ2-6, with TRBD1 identical over 7 bases. Losses at the gene ends were 2 bases for V and 0 bases for J; bases not matched to a gene: 4. The CDR3 runs to 17 residues. CDR1 and CDR2 (germline): MNHEY, SMNVEV (reference sequence). The DNA for the CDR3 is TGTGCCAGCAGTTTACGAGGGGGCAGCTCTGGGGCCAACGTCCTGACTTTC. This codes for CASSLRGGSSGANVLTF.

This chain uses TRBV6-4 with TRBJ1-5; maybe TRBD1 (5 bases). The CDR3 is made up of 15 amino acids. Germline CDR1 is MRHNA and CDR2 is SNTAGT. V was pared by 2 bases and J by 5 bases, with 13 bases between. Here the CDR3 reads CASSDAVEGHQPQHF. CDR3 bases: TGTGCCAGCAGTGACGCGGTAGAGGGGCATCAGCCCCAGCATTTT.

This sequence joins TRBV7-2 and TRBJ1-2, with a tentative D call TRBD1 (5 bases). The CDR3 loop spans 10 amino acids. V lost 8 bases and J 5 bases, leaving 6 bases between the germline ends. The germline CDR1 and CDR2 sequences are SGHTA and FQGNSA. The CDR3 reads CASGTYGYTF. The CDR3 DNA sequence: TGTGCCAGCGGGACTTATGGCTACACCTTC.

This chain connects TRBV5-1 to TRBJ2-2; D may be TRBD1 (6 bases). V gave up 4 bases and J gave up 2 bases, with 9 bases separating them. This CDR3 comprises 14 residues. Germline V lookup: CDR1 SGHRS, CDR2 YFSETQ. This CDR3 is CASSPDSNTGELFF. The CDR3 DNA reads TGCGCCAGCAGCCCGGACAGTAACACCGGGGAGCTGTTTTTT.

The chain carries TRBV11-1 and TRBJ2-7, with D unresolved. The germline V and J ends were trimmed by 4 bases and 3 bases, with 7 bases remaining between them. The CDR3 spans 12 residues. Germline V gene data show CDR1 as SGHAT and CDR2 as FQDESV (reference sequence). The CDR3 DNA follows: TGTGCCAGCAGCTCTCCGTACTACGAGCAGTACTTC. It yields the protein CASSSPYYEQYF. The variable domain in full, with the rest retrieved from reference TRBV11-1 and TRBJ2-7, is EAEVAQSPRYKITEKSQAVAFWCDPISGHATLYWYRQILGQGPELLVQFQDESVVDDSQLPKDRFSAERLKGVDSTLKIQPAELGDSAMYLCASSSPYYEQYFGPGTRLTVT.

CDR3 in DNA: TGTGCCAGCAGTTTACGGAGGGGCGAGCAGTACTTC. Translating it yields CASSLRRGEQYF. This chain uses TRBV27 with TRBJ2-7; D possibly corresponds to TRBD2 (6 bases). V lost 2 bases, J lost 6 bases, and 8 bases lay in between. The CDR3 length is 12 residues. Germline CDR1 reads MNHEY; CDR2 reads SMNVEV (reference sequence).

The chain is built from TRBV11-2 and TRBJ2-6; no firm D call. Germline V lookup: CDR1 SGHAT, CDR2 FQNNGV. Trimming took 2 bases from V and 2 from J, leaving 4 bases between them. The length of the CDR3 is 14 residues. The CDR3 protein is CASSLIAGANVLTF. CDR3 sequence (DNA): TGTGCCAGCAGCTTAATTGCTGGGGCCAACGTCCTGACTTTC.

The chain has TRBV5-8 and TRBJ1-1, with unresolved D. The V end was cut by 2 bases, the J end by 6 bases, with 11 bases between. Germline-derived CDR1 and CDR2 are SGHTS and YDEGEE. The CDR3 runs 13 residues. The CDR3 loop reads CASSFGHGAEAFF. The CDR3 region has the DNA TGTGCCAGCAGCTTCGGTCATGGCGCTGAAGCTTTCTTT.